The T cell receptor beta chain described here comes from a study of cytomegalovirus exposure and HLA in healthy donors. Notes on the study in general: Subsequent analysis showed first-cohort TCR clusters tending to co-occur in 120 validation repertoires. The authors listed approximately 160 TCR beta chains as cytomegalovirus-associated. Using the classifier, cytomegalovirus status was reportedly diagnosed with high specificity and sensitivity.

Remarks on this clone: Its specificity is not known.

Using immunoSEQ multiplex PCR, the repertoire was profiled, and TCRdb retains in-frame clones only, with some absent. This table has 150,000 to 200,000 clones, more than 75% appearing once. Looked up from germline, CDR1 is SEHNR and CDR2 is FQNEAQ (reference sequence). The CDR3 is 16 amino acids. Trimming cost V 5 bases and J 0 bases, with 14 bases left between them. The sequence derives from a man between 18 and 29 years old in good health and CMV-seropositive. Sequencing was performed on PBMCs. The chain employs TRBV7-9 and TRBJ1-3; tentative D call: TRBD1 (6 bases). The CDR3 nucleotides are TGTGCCAGCAGCCAGGTGACAGGTTCCTCTGGAAACACCATATATTTT. It specifies CASSQVTGSSGNTIYF. The full variable domain, with the rest looked up from reference TRBV7-9 and TRBJ1-3, is DTGVSQNPRHKITKRGQNVTFRCDPISEHNRLYWYRQTLGQGPEFLTYFQNEAQLEKSRLLSDRFSAERPKGSFSTLEIQRTEQGDSAMYLCASSQVTGSSGNTIYFGEGSWLTVV.